The present T cell receptor beta chain was sequenced within a study of blood T cell repertoires in COVID-19. Ages ranged from about 18 to 100 years, with residence in fewer than 25 US areas. Cohort assignment relied on participant-reported clinical history. Individuals in the exposed group had encountered a COVID-19 case within 2 weeks preceding study entry. As processed by the authors: Reference gene primers were amplified, and this amplification served to estimate nucleated cell counts. Sequencing used immunoSEQ multiplex PCR; TCRdb keeps in-frame clones, though not all of them. V and J calls and clone size are as listed in that table; D and trimming were resolved from the DNA. The sample lists around 200,000 clones, approximately 86% occurring once. The sequencing sample was made of PBMCs or T cells enriched from blood (not recorded which). This sequence originates from a woman aged 25 to 39 who had been exposed to COVID-19.

CDR3 sequence: CASSVTGLGNTIYF. In DNA form, the CDR3 reads TGTGCCAGCAGCGTGACAGGGTTGGGAAACACCATATATTTT. The V gene is TRBV9, the J gene TRBJ1-3; 7 nucleotides agree with TRBD1. The CDR3 is made up of 14 amino acids. V shed 2 bases, J shed 4 bases, and the junction held 3 bases outside the gene matches. In germline, CDR1 is SGDLS, CDR2 YYNGEE.